The 5 T cell receptor beta chains reported below all come from one sample, sequenced in a study of shared clonotypes between healthy human individuals. Data came from immunoSEQ multiplex PCR; TCRdb stores just in-frame clones and leaves some out. The sample holds under 2,000,000 clones; about 95% are singletons and the top ten take around 1.2%. Naive-designated CD8 cells lacked CD45RO, were positively enriched for CCR7, and omitted terminally differentiated effector memory CD45RA+ cells. What was sequenced was naive CD8+ T cells sorted from blood. The receptors come from a man aged 18 to 35 in good health.

This clone was counted once. Different DNA sequences within this sample yield the same CDR3. The chain carries TRBV9 and TRBJ2-7; weak D call: TRBD1 (5 bases). Germline V lookup: CDR1 SGDLS, CDR2 YYNGEE. Trimming left V 3 bases short and J 6 bases short, with 10 bases between. The CDR3 runs 12 residues. The CDR3 loop reads CASSAQGSEQYF. The CDR3 DNA reads TGTGCCAGCAGCGCCCAGGGTAGCGAGCAGTACTTC.

The chain recombines TRBV19 with TRBJ2-1, with 9 bases fitting TRBD2. The germline V gene encodes CDR1 LNHDA and CDR2 SQIVND (reference sequence). The V gene end was trimmed by 1 base and the J gene end by 3 bases; junction bases not matched to a gene: 7. The CDR3 totals 17 residues. CDR3 sequence (DNA): TGTGCCAGTAGTATAGGGGGGTGGACTAGCGTCTACAATGAGCAGTTCTTC. This gives the protein CASSIGGWTSVYNEQFF.

As concerns this clone: Additional DNA sequences in this sample encode the identical CDR3. The V gene is TRBV27, the J gene TRBJ2-6, with D perhaps matching TRBD1 or TRBD2 (5 bases each). The V end was cut by 0 bases, the J end by 4 bases, with 10 bases between. Germline V gene data show CDR1 as MNHEY and CDR2 as SMNVEV (reference sequence). This CDR3 is 16 amino acids long. CDR3 coding DNA: TGTGCCAGCAGTTTATCTCCCGGGGCCGGGGCCAACGTCCTGACTTTC. Its protein is CASSLSPGAGANVLTF. Full variable domain (rest looked up from reference TRBV27 and TRBJ2-6): EAQVTQNPRYLITVTGKKLTVTCSQNMNHEYMSWYRQDPGLGLRQIYYSMNVEVTDKGDVPEGYKVSRKEKRNFPLILESPSPNQTSLYFCASSLSPGAGANVLTFGAGSRLTVL.

The chain is built from TRBV4-1 and TRBJ2-3, with TRBD1 matching 7 bases. Losses at the gene ends were 5 bases for V and 3 bases for J; bases not matched to a gene: 5. The CDR3 is 14 amino acids. Per germline, CDR1 MGHRA and CDR2 YSYEKL. Here the CDR3 DNA reads TGCGCCAGCAGCACGGGACAGAGTACAGATACGCAGTATTTT. It codes for CASSTGQSTDTQYF.

In the case of this clone: A much larger clonotype is one base distant, so this may be a read error. The gene calls are TRBV7-2 and TRBJ1-1, with TRBD1 as a possible D gene (5 bases). CDR1 is SGHTA, CDR2 FQGNSA, per germline. V was pared by 3 bases and J by 1 base, with 6 bases between. The CDR3 loop spans 13 amino acids. The DNA for the CDR3 is TGTGCCAGCAGCTTCGGGGGGAACACTGAAGCTTTCTTT. This codes for CASSFGGNTEAFF.